The source of this TCR beta chain is a study of technical replicates of blood from a handful of donors. Profiling relied on immunoSEQ multiplex PCR, and the TCRdb table lists in-frame clones only, not all of them. The sample yields 65,000 to 95,000 clones, approximately 86% seen once. Germline lookup yields CDR1 LNHNV and CDR2 YYDKDF (reference sequence). This CDR3 region has 18 residues. V lost 0 bases and J 3 bases, leaving 20 bases between the germline ends. The J gene is TRBJ2-5, the V gene TRBV15; tentatively, D is TRBD1 (6 bases). The sequence was obtained from a human donor in good health. Some clones in this sample may be carry-over from other donors' samples. Sequenced input: PBMCs. CDR3 coding DNA: TGTGCCACCAGCAGAGATCGTGTGGTACAGGGAGTAAAAGAGACCCAGTACTTC. It specifies CATSRDRVVQGVKETQYF.